This is a list of T cell receptor beta chains from one sample in a study of blood T cell repertoires in COVID-19. Clones were sequenced by immunoSEQ multiplex PCR, and TCRdb holds only the in-frame ones, with some missing. The sample holds some 150,000 clones; roughly four fifths are singletons and the top ten take around 32%. Material for sequencing was peripheral blood. The receptors were gathered from a woman aged 55-70 years with acute or convalescent COVID-19. Each CDR3 is given with its conserved first and last residue. Fields, in order: clone size, J gene, V gene, D gene, CDR3 DNA, CDR3 protein. A D gene is named only where the DNA matches it firmly. Clone size appears in some rows only: once, few, many, or a class for an expanded clone.

>few|TRBJ1-1|TRBV7-3|.
TGTGCCAGCAGCTTGGGCGGGACTAAGGAAGCTTTCTTT
CASSLGGTKEAFF
>.|TRBJ2-1|TRBV30|.
TGTGCCTGGAGTGTAATTTCGGACGGAGGTGAGCAGTTCTTC
CAWSVISDGGEQFF
>.|TRBJ1-2|TRBV5-1|.
TGCGCCAGCAGCTTGGGACAGACCGTTTCGAACTATGGCTACACCTTC
CASSLGQTVSNYGYTF
>.|TRBJ2-1|TRBV5-1|TRBD2
TGCGCCAGCAGCCCTGTCGCTAGCGGGGTATACAATGAGCAGTTCTTC
CASSPVASGVYNEQFF
>.|TRBJ1-5|TRBV27|.
TGTGCCAGCAGTTCAGCGAATAGCAATCAGCCCCAGCATTTT
CASSSANSNQPQHF
>.|TRBJ1-1|TRBV18|.
TGTGCCAGCTCACCCGTCCGGGACATACACACTGAAGCTTTCTTT
CASSPVRDIHTEAFF
>.|TRBJ2-7|TRBV5-1|.
TGCGCCAGCAGCTTGGATCCAGGGCCCTACGAGCAGTACTTC
CASSLDPGPYEQYF
>.|TRBJ1-3|TRBV7-9|.
TGTGCCAGCAGCAAAACAGGGACTGGAAACACCATATATTTT
CASSKTGTGNTIYF
>.|TRBJ1-2|TRBV29-1|.
TGCAGCGTCGATACAGGGTTGCGTGGCTACACCTTC
CSVDTGLRGYTF
>.|TRBJ2-1|TRBV3-1/TRBV3-2|.
TGTGCCAGCAGCCAGGACCTCGGGGCCTACAATGAGCAGTTCTTC
CASSQDLGAYNEQFF
>.|TRBJ1-4|TRBV6-5|.
TGTGCCAGCACGGTCCGGGTCAATGAAAAACTGTTTTTT
CASTVRVNEKLFF
>.|TRBJ1-1|TRBV6-5|.
TGTGCCAGCAGTTACGGAGGGAACACTGAAGCTTTCTTT
CASSYGGNTEAFF
>.|TRBJ2-7|TRBV18|.
TGTGCCAGCTCACCTCCGGGCAGGGGTCCCTACGAGCAGTACTTC
CASSPPGRGPYEQYF
>.|TRBJ1-4|TRBV6-5|.
TGTGCCGCGGGCTTCGGGAAGGAAAAACTGTTTTTT
CAAGFGKEKLFF
>once|TRBJ2-5|TRBV30|TRBD1
TGTGCCTGGAGTGACCCTCTTTCAGGGGGCGCGGAGACCCAGTACTTC
CAWSDPLSGGAETQYF
>.|TRBJ1-1|TRBV29-1|TRBD1
TGCAGCGTAAGGACAGGGGGGGGAACTGAAGCTTTCTTT
CSVRTGGGTEAFF
>.|TRBJ1-6|TRBV19|.
TGTGCCAGTAGTCCCCAAGCGGGCAATAATTCACCCCTCCACTTT
CASSPQAGNNSPLHF
>once|TRBJ2-7|TRBV4-1|TRBD1
TGCGCCAGCAGCCGGACCCGACAGGGGGTTTTTGAGCAGTACTTC
CASSRTRQGVFEQYF
>.|TRBJ1-1|TRBV3-1/TRBV3-2|.
TGTGCCAGCGGGGAGGGCGGTGAAGCTTTCTTT
CASGEGGEAFF
>once|TRBJ1-1|TRBV18|.
TGTGCCAGCTCCAAGGACAGGAACACTGAAGCTTTCTTT
CASSKDRNTEAFF
>.|TRBJ2-2|TRBV18|TRBD1
TGTGCCAGCTCACCGTGGACAGGGGCGGACACCGGGGAGCTGTTTTTT
CASSPWTGADTGELFF
>once|TRBJ1-6|TRBV5-1|TRBD1
TGCGCCAGCAGCCGGGACAGAAATAATTCACCCCTCCACTTT
CASSRDRNNSPLHF
>.|TRBJ2-1|TRBV28|TRBD2
TGTGCCAGCAGTAGACTAGCGGGGGGTTCCAATGAGCAGTTCTTC
CASSRLAGGSNEQFF
>.|TRBJ2-2|TRBV5-1|TRBD1
TGCGCCAGCAGCCACCAGGGGGCGCGGGGCACCGGGGAGCTGTTTTTT
CASSHQGARGTGELFF
>.|TRBJ1-6|TRBV2|.
TGTGCCAGCAGTGAAGTTGAAGGGGCAACACCCCTCCACTTT
CASSEVEGATPLHF
>.|TRBJ2-1|TRBV12-3/TRBV12-4|.
TGTGCCAGCAGTATAGGAGCCTACAATGAGCAGTTCTTC
CASSIGAYNEQFF
>.|TRBJ2-2|TRBV5-1|.
TGCGCCAGCAGCATCCCCCCGCCGACAGGACCTAGCGGGGAGCTGTTTTTT
CASSIPPPTGPSGELFF
>.|TRBJ1-5|TRBV30|.
TGTGCCTGGAGTCGGAGTGTTAGCAATCAGCCCCAGCATTTT
CAWSRSVSNQPQHF
>few|TRBJ1-2|TRBV6-4|.
TGTGCCAGCAGTGAAGACTACCCACCCTATGGCTACACCTTC
CASSEDYPPYGYTF
>.|TRBJ1-3|TRBV28|.
TGTGCCAGCAGTCAGGGGTTTTCTGGAAACACCATATATTTT
CASSQGFSGNTIYF
>.|TRBJ2-7|TRBV20-1|.
TGCAGTGCTAGAGTTGTAAACGAGCAGTACTTC
CSARVVNEQYF
>.|TRBJ1-4|TRBV30|TRBD1
TGTGCCTGGATGGCCAGGGGGACGAGTGAAAAACTGTTTTTT
CAWMARGTSEKLFF
>.|TRBJ1-4|TRBV3-1/TRBV3-2|.
TGTGCCAGCAGCCAAGGGGCAGGGAGGGGAAAACTGTTTTTT
CASSQGAGRGKLFF
>.|TRBJ1-2|TRBV4-1|.
TGCGCCAGCAGCCAAGCCGGGGCTAACTATGGCTACACCTTC
CASSQAGANYGYTF
>once|TRBJ1-1|TRBV5-1|.
TGCGCCAGCAGCTTGAGCAGGGTGAACACTGAAGCTTTCTTT
CASSLSRVNTEAFF
>.|TRBJ1-2|TRBV21-1|.
TGTGCCAGCAGCAAGCCCTATTACCGGGACAGGGGGCGATATGGCTACACCTTC
CASSKPYYRDRGRYGYTF
>.|TRBJ1-5|TRBV19|.
TGTGCCAGTCACCAGGCGCGACACTTCAATCAGCCCCAGCATTTT
CASHQARHFNQPQHF
>once|TRBJ2-5|TRBV7-7|TRBD1
TGTGCCAGCAGCTTTCCAGGGGGAGAGACCCAGTACTTC
CASSFPGGETQYF
>.|TRBJ1-6|TRBV7-2|.
TGTGCCAGCAGCCCGGGGAGGGGCCGACCCAACGTGCCCCTCCACTTT
CASSPGRGRPNVPLHF
>.|TRBJ2-5|TRBV5-1|TRBD1
TGCGCCAGCAGCTTAACCCCCGGACAGGGGAATGGGGAGACCCAGTACTTC
CASSLTPGQGNGETQYF
>.|TRBJ2-1|TRBV11-2|TRBD1
TGTGCCAGCAGCTTGATGGGACAGGGCATGGTCTTC
CASSLMGQGMVF
>few|TRBJ2-2|TRBV9|.
TGTGCCAGCAACCCCGACGGGGGATTCCCACCCGGGGAGCTGTTTTTT
CASNPDGGFPPGELFF
>.|TRBJ1-2|TRBV19|.
TGTGCCAGTAGTATCCAGGGGCAGCGCGGCTACACCTTC
CASSIQGQRGYTF
>.|TRBJ2-5|TRBV5-1|TRBD2
TGCGCCAGCAGCGTCGGGACTAGCGGGGCGCAAGAGACCCAGTACTTC
CASSVGTSGAQETQYF
>.|TRBJ2-1|TRBV6-4|TRBD2
TGTGCCAGCAGTGACTCGACATTCGGGCGGGGGTTCTACAATGAGCAGTTCTTC
CASSDSTFGRGFYNEQFF
>few|TRBJ1-1|TRBV11-1|.
TGTGCCAGCAGCCACGGGGGTGCTGTGGCTGAAGCTTTCTTT
CASSHGGAVAEAFF
>.|TRBJ1-5|TRBV6-1|.
TGTGCCAGCAGTGAATGGGGAGGGACTGGGAATCAGCCCCAGCATTTT
CASSEWGGTGNQPQHF
>.|TRBJ1-5|TRBV2|.
TGTGCCAGCAGTGTAAAAGGACAGAGCAATCAGCCCCAGCATTTT
CASSVKGQSNQPQHF
>.|TRBJ2-5|TRBV24-1|.
TGTGCCACCAGTGACCCAGGGGTGGGACAAGAGACCCAGTACTTC
CATSDPGVGQETQYF
>once|TRBJ1-6|TRBV30|.
TGTGCCTGGAGTCTTTCACGGGGTAATTCACCCCTCCACTTT
CAWSLSRGNSPLHF
>few|TRBJ1-1|TRBV3-1/TRBV3-2|.
TGTGCCAGCAGCGGACAGTTGAACACTGAAGCTTTCTTT
CASSGQLNTEAFF
>few|TRBJ2-7|TRBV19|.
TGTGCCAGTAGTAGGAGGGACGGCGCCTACGAGCAGTACTTC
CASSRRDGAYEQYF